This passage covers 20 T cell receptor beta chains from one sample sequenced in a study of CD8 T cells in Susac syndrome. After extraction with the RNeasy kit, roughly 0.45 to 1 ug of the RNA was reverse transcribed using random hexamers. TCRdb ran MiXCR on the immunoSEQ multiplex PCR reads and lists one entry per CDR3 protein. The profile shows about 52,000 distinct CDR3 sequences, 93% of them singletons. The sample consisted of CD8+ T cells from PBMCs. Receptor source: a human donor with multiple sclerosis.

The J gene is TRBJ1-1, the V gene TRBV19, with a tentative D call TRBD1 (6 bases). The germline V and J ends were trimmed by 10 bases and 5 bases, with 23 bases remaining between them. The CDR3 contains 15 residues. Germline CDR1 is LNHDA and CDR2 is SQIVND (reference sequence). The DNA of the CDR3 is TGTGCCACCTGTAGGACCCTGAGGGGGGATACTGAAGCTTTCTTT. Translation gives CATCRTLRGDTEAFF.

This clonotype was picked up a small number of times. This chain links TRBV9 with TRBJ1-2; TRBD1 aligns across 8 bases. The ends lost 6 bases at V and 13 bases at J; junction bases unmatched: 8. There are 11 residues in the CDR3. Germline loops: CDR1 SGDLS, CDR2 YYNGEE. This chain's CDR3 is CASTLRTGSTF. In nucleotides, the CDR3 is TGTGCCAGCACCCTAAGGACAGGGTCCACCTTC. The full variable domain, completed using reference TRBV9 and TRBJ1-2, is DSGVTQTPKHLITATGQRVTLRCSPRSGDLSVYWYQQSLDQGLQFLIQYYNGEERAKGNILERFSAQQFPDLHSELNLSSLELGDSALYFCASTLRTGSTFGSGTRLTVV.

This chain links TRBV10-3 with TRBJ2-7, with 11 positions matching TRBD1. The CDR3 contains 13 residues. V lost 8 bases and J lost 3; bases outside the gene matches: 3. Germline V gives CDR1 ENHRY, CDR2 SYGVKD. The CDR3 bases are TGTGCCATCCTGGGACAGGGGGACTACGAGCAGTACTTC. Amino acid sequence: CAILGQGDYEQYF.

The gene calls are TRBV19 and TRBJ2-7, with D hard to call. V dropped 5 bases and J dropped 3 bases, with 17 bases sitting between them. Germline CDR1 is LNHDA and CDR2 is SQIVND (reference sequence). CDR3 length equals 15 residues. The CDR3, as DNA: TGTGCCAGTAGTGGACGAGGTATCATGGACTACGAGCAGTACTTC. Amino acid sequence: CASSGRGIMDYEQYF.

The chain has TRBV2 and TRBJ2-2, with 9 bases that match TRBD2. Unmatched junction bases numbered 8, after V lost 8 bases and J lost 1 base. Germline V gene data show CDR1 as SNHLY and CDR2 as FYNNEI. The CDR3 contains 16 residues. The CDR3 DNA reads TGTGCCAGCTTAGCGGGGGCTATCGTGAACACCGGGGAGCTGTTTTTT. This codes for CASLAGAIVNTGELFF.

The chain employs TRBV7-8 and TRBJ1-3, with D unresolved. The length of the CDR3 is 14 residues. Per germline, CDR1 SGHVS and CDR2 FQNEAQ. The ends were cut back, 4 bases at V and 0 bases at J, with 7 bases in the middle. The DNA of the CDR3 is TGTGCCAGCAGCTCCCGGTACTCTGGAAACACCATATATTTT. Its translation is CASSSRYSGNTIYF.

V gene TRBV6-2 or TRBV6-3 combines with J gene TRBJ2-7; D is perhaps TRBD1 or TRBD2 (5 bases each). V shed 11 bases and J shed 3 bases, with 17 bases lying between them. CDR3 size: 13 residues. Germline V lookup: CDR1 MNHEY, CDR2 SVGEGT. CDR3 residues: CAAYEPGHYEQYF. For the CDR3, the DNA is TGTGCCGCCTACGAGCCGGGGCACTACGAGCAGTACTTC.

The J gene is TRBJ1-2, the V gene TRBV19, with D possibly TRBD1 on 5 matching bases. V was shortened by 8 bases and J by 4 bases, with 23 bases between the two germline ends. The germline gives CDR1 LNHDA, CDR2 SQIVND (reference sequence). The CDR3 is 16 amino acids. The CDR3 sequence is CASLYRDGGLSYGYTF. CDR3 DNA sequence: TGTGCCAGTCTTTACCGGGACGGGGGTTTGAGCTATGGCTACACCTTC.

This chain joins TRBV6-5 and TRBJ2-2; perhaps TRBD2 as D (5 bases). This CDR3 has 16 residues. Per the germline V gene, CDR1 is MNHEY and CDR2 is SVGAGI. Trimming pared 0 bases from V and 0 bases from J, leaving 8 bases between. The CDR3 spells CASSYSTGTNTGELFF. CDR3 coding DNA: TGTGCCAGCAGTTACTCTACCGGGACGAACACCGGGGAGCTGTTTTTT.

This clonotype has only a few counts. This sequence joins TRBV10-3 and TRBJ2-7, with D perhaps matching TRBD1 or TRBD2 (5 bases each). V was pared by 10 bases and J by 2 bases, with 15 bases between. The CDR3 has 13 amino acids. Germline CDR1 ENHRY, CDR2 SYGVKD. The CDR3 protein is CATYPGRPYEQYF. In nucleotides, the CDR3 is TGTGCCACGTACCCGGGACGGCCCTACGAGCAGTACTTC.

The V call is TRBV16, the J call TRBJ1-2, with D unclear. The CDR3 is 13 amino acids. CDR1 KGHSY and CDR2 FQNENV come from the germline V gene. V gave up 2 bases and J gave up 3 bases, with 7 bases separating them. CDR3 coding DNA: TGTGCCAGCAGCCAAACCCCATACTATGGCTACACCTTC. Its protein is CASSQTPYYGYTF.

V usage is TRBV30 and J usage is TRBJ1-3; D is undetermined. Trimming cost V 5 bases and J 4 bases, with 12 bases left between them. The CDR3 is 13 amino acids. Germline CDR1 and CDR2: GTSNPN and SVGIG (reference sequence). CDR3 sequence (DNA): TGTGCCTGGGCGGGTCGTTGGGGAAACACCATATATTTT. Its translation is CAWAGRWGNTIYF.

The chain employs TRBV6-6 and TRBJ2-7, with 7 bases identical to TRBD2. V shed 6 bases and J 3 bases; nucleotides not matched to a gene: 5. Per germline, CDR1 MNHNY and CDR2 SVGAGI (reference sequence). There are 13 residues in the CDR3. The CDR3 coding sequence is TGTGCCAGCAGCCACTCGGGGGGCTACGAGCAGTACTTC. It specifies CASSHSGGYEQYF.

The chain uses TRBV4-1 and TRBJ2-4; no clear D. CDR1 MGHRA and CDR2 YSYEKL come from the germline V gene. This CDR3 has 15 residues. Between the trimmed V and J ends, which lost 2 bases and 2 bases, there was a span of 10 bases. The CDR3, as DNA: TGCGCCAGCAGCCAATGGGAATCTCCCAAAAACATTCAGTACTTC. Translated: CASSQWESPKNIQYF.

This chain connects TRBV7-9 to TRBJ2-2; D may be TRBD2 (5 bases). CDR1 and CDR2 from the germline V gene are SEHNR and FQNEAQ (reference sequence). This CDR3 is built from 15 residues. The V gene lost 4 bases and the J gene lost 4 bases, with 13 bases spanning the gap. Here the CDR3 DNA reads TGTGCCAGCAGCTCTTCGGAGGCTCCCACCGGGGAGCTGTTTTTT. This codes for CASSSSEAPTGELFF. Combining the CDR3 with reference TRBV7-9 and TRBJ2-2 gives the whole variable domain DTGVSQNPRHKITKRGQNVTFRCDPISEHNRLYWYRQTLGQGPEFLTYFQNEAQLEKSRLLSDRFSAERPKGSFSTLEIQRTEQGDSAMYLCASSSSEAPTGELFFGEGSRLTVL.

The chain joins TRBV5-6 to TRBJ1-1; the match to TRBD1 covers 9 bases. Germline V lookup: CDR1 SGHDT, CDR2 YYEEEE. The junction had 12 bases not matched to a gene; V was cut back by 1 base and J by 5 bases. CDR3 length: 17 residues. CDR3 DNA sequence: TGTGCCAGCAGCTTGTGGTTGGACAGGGGATTTAGAACTGAAGCTTTCTTT. Its translation: CASSLWLDRGFRTEAFF.

The V call is TRBV4-3, the J call TRBJ1-1; D is unresolved. Deletions cut 6 bases from V and 0 bases from J, with 5 bases between. CDR3 length equals 12 residues. CDR1 and CDR2 (germline): LGHNA, YSLEER. The CDR3 spells CASSGMNTEAFF. CDR3 nucleotides: TGCGCCAGCAGTGGTATGAACACTGAAGCTTTCTTT.

The J gene is TRBJ2-5, the V gene TRBV6-5; D is undetermined. V lost 2 bases and J lost 7, with 14 bases in between. This CDR3 has 14 residues. The V gene's germline CDR1 is MNHEY and CDR2 SVGAGI. CDR3 nucleotide sequence: TGTGCCAGCAGTTACCGGACCATGACGGGGACCCAGTACTTC. Its protein product is CASSYRTMTGTQYF.

The chain carries TRBV6-5 and TRBJ1-2, with 9 nucleotides matching TRBD1. The CDR3 covers 14 residues. The V gene end was trimmed by 5 bases and the J gene end by 5 bases; junction bases not matched to a gene: 6. CDR1 and CDR2 (germline): MNHEY, SVGAGI. CDR3 nucleotide sequence: TGTGCCAGCAGTGAAACAGGGGGCGCTTATGGCTACACCTTC. The encoded protein is CASSETGGAYGYTF.

The rearrangement uses TRBV4-3 and TRBJ1-1; no firm D call. The CDR3 consists of 15 residues. V dropped 2 bases and J dropped 2 bases, with 12 bases sitting between them. CDR1 and CDR2 from the germline V gene are LGHNA and YSLEER. The CDR3 spells CASSQSSKGNTEAFF. The CDR3 DNA sequence: TGCGCCAGCAGCCAAAGTTCGAAGGGAAACACTGAAGCTTTCTTT.